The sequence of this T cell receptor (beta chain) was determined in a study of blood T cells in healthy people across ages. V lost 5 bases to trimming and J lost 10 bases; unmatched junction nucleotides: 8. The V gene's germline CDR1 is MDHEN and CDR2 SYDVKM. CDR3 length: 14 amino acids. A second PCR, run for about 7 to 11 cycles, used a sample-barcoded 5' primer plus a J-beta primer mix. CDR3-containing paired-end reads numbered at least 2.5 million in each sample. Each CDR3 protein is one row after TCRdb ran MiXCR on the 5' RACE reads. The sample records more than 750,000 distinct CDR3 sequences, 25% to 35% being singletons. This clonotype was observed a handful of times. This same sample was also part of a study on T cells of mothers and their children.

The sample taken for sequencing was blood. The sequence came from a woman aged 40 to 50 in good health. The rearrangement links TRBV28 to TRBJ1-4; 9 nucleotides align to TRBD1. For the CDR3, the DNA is TGTGCCAGCAGTCCTGGGGACAGGGTCGTAAAACTGTTTTTT. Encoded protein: CASSPGDRVVKLFF.